The entry that follows covers one T cell receptor beta chain sequence. Its antigen remains unknown. Quantitative molecular-barcoded 5'-RACE generated the TCR beta libraries. One entry per CDR3 protein results from TCRdb running MiXCR on the 5' RACE reads. The data contain 350,000 to 450,000 distinct CDR3 sequences, about 25% of them seen just once; the ten biggest clones take up under 0.9%. This sample was taken from a study of CD8 T cells in ankylosing spondylitis. Findings of the study overall: CD8+ cells made up the disease-linked clones, which were relatively rare in peripheral blood. A number of the motif variants had already been described in reactive arthritis synovial fluid and blood. Apparently characteristic of ankylosing spondylitis blood was a TCR beta motif (roughly 8 highly homologous variants). Disease-associated clones were reportedly significantly overrepresented in matched ankylosing spondylitis synovial fluid.

CDR1 and CDR2 from the germline V gene are DFQATT and SNEGSKA (reference sequence). Losses at the gene ends were 4 bases for V and 8 bases for J; bases not matched to a gene: 9. The CDR3 has 15 amino acids. The specimen was blood, either unsorted or a sorted T cell fraction (not recorded which). This sequence originates from a male donor with ankylosing spondylitis. The rearrangement uses TRBV20-1 and TRBJ2-1, with 12 positions matching TRBD1. CDR3 residues: CSANNPGQGAYEQFF. The CDR3 nucleotides read TGCAGTGCTAACAACCCGGGACAGGGGGCGTATGAGCAGTTCTTC.